The 8 T cell receptor beta chains below come from one sample, sequenced in a study of cytomegalovirus exposure and HLA in healthy donors. Clones were read by immunoSEQ multiplex PCR, and TCRdb kept only the in-frame ones, dropping some. The table lists about 270,000 clones, approximately 86% of them singletons. Sequencing input: PBMCs. Receptor source: a woman under 30 in good health and CMV-seronegative.

This sequence joins TRBV5-4 and TRBJ2-1; TRBD2 matches 13 bases. Germline assignment: CDR1 SGHNT and CDR2 YYREEE (reference sequence). Unmatched junction bases numbered 17, after V lost 4 bases and J lost 4 bases. This CDR3 is built from 20 residues. The CDR3 region has the DNA TGTGCCAGCAGCGCCGGGACTAGCGGGAACCTGATGTCGGCGTACAATGAGCAGTTCTTC. It is translated as CASSAGTSGNLMSAYNEQFF.

The J gene is TRBJ1-5, the V gene TRBV30, with 9 positions matching TRBD1. J lost 6 bases, V lost 2 bases, and 2 bases had no gene match. The CDR3 contains 13 residues. Germline V gives CDR1 GTSNPN, CDR2 SVGIG (reference sequence). The CDR3 loop reads CAWSLTGGQPQHF. CDR3 coding DNA: TGTGCCTGGAGTTTGACAGGGGGTCAGCCCCAGCATTTT.

In DNA form, the CDR3 reads TGTGCCAGCAGCTTAGGTGGGACTACTAACTATGGCTACACCTTC. It specifies CASSLGGTTNYGYTF. The V call is TRBV7-9, the J call TRBJ1-2; D perhaps matches TRBD1 (5 bases). Germline V CDR1 and CDR2: SEHNR, FQNEAQ (reference sequence). The CDR3 has 15 amino acids. Trimming stripped 1 base from V and 0 bases from J, with 9 bases between.

This clone appeared a few times. The chain links TRBV6-4 to TRBJ2-3, with a weak D call TRBD2 (5 bases). Germline assignment: CDR1 MRHNA and CDR2 SNTAGT. The CDR3 is made up of 15 amino acids. Trimming pared 3 bases from V and 2 bases from J, leaving 12 bases between. The CDR3: CASSEGAEATDTQYF. The CDR3 DNA follows: TGTGCCAGCAGTGAGGGAGCGGAAGCCACAGATACGCAGTATTTT.

This clone is a singleton in its sample. The rearrangement uses TRBV30 and TRBJ2-3; TRBD2 agrees at 7 bases. The J segment lost 1 base and the V segment lost 6 bases, leaving 10 bases of the junction unmatched. This CDR3 has 15 residues. Germline CDR1 is GTSNPN and CDR2 is SVGIG (reference sequence). This chain's CDR3 is CACPPSRGGTDTQYF. For the CDR3, the DNA is TGTGCCTGTCCCCCCAGCCGGGGGGGCACAGATACGCAGTATTTT.

The chain couples TRBV4-1 to TRBJ2-7, with D perhaps matching TRBD2 (5 bases). CDR1 is MGHRA and CDR2 is YSYEKL in the germline V gene. This CDR3 is 15 amino acids long. V lost 4 bases and J lost 2, with 15 bases in between. CDR3 in amino acids: CASSPSRARAYEQYF. The CDR3 DNA follows: TGCGCCAGCAGCCCGTCGCGGGCGCGGGCCTACGAGCAGTACTTC.

The V call is TRBV7-9, the J call TRBJ2-7; TRBD1 matches at 10 bases. This CDR3 has 15 residues. CDR1 and CDR2 from the germline V gene are SEHNR and FQNEAQ (reference sequence). With V trimmed by 5 bases and J by 5 bases, 9 bases remained unmatched. CDR3 region: CASSLQGQGRHEQYF. CDR3 sequence (DNA): TGTGCCAGCAGCCTACAGGGACAGGGGAGGCACGAGCAGTACTTC.

The V and J genes are TRBV29-1 and TRBJ1-3, with D maybe TRBD1 (5 bases). Per the germline V gene, CDR1 is SQVTM and CDR2 is ANQGSEA. With 4 bases removed from V and 1 base from J, the gap between germline ends came to 11 bases. The CDR3 has 14 amino acids. CDR3 bases: TGCAGCGTTGGCCCGCAGGGATCTGGAAACACCATATATTTT. Translated, it gives CSVGPQGSGNTIYF.